The following is a TCR beta chain sequence with its context. This specimen comes from a study of control samples from healthy donors and cancer patients. CDR1 SGDLS and CDR2 YYNGEE come from the germline V gene. The trim removed 4 bases at V and 7 bases at J, leaving 16 bases unmatched. The CDR3 totals 20 residues. The repertoire was sequenced with immunoSEQ multiplex PCR; TCRdb's copy has only in-frame clones and lacks some. In the table there are approximately 69,000 clones, approximately 89% of which are singletons. This chain links TRBV9 with TRBJ2-2; 16 bases agree with TRBD2. The sequence derives from a man aged 60 to 69 with colorectal cancer. The source material was PBMCs. CDR3: CASSTRVPGLAGGYGGELFF. CDR3 sequence (DNA): TGTGCCAGCAGCACCCGCGTCCCGGGACTAGCGGGGGGGTACGGCGGGGAGCTGTTTTTT.